Listed here is a single T cell receptor (beta chain). The CDR3 spans 14 residues. Germline assignment: CDR1 SNHLY and CDR2 FYNNEI. Unmatched junction bases numbered 8, after V lost 6 bases and J lost 8 bases. Recruitment covered about two dozen US areas and drew participants whose ages spanned about 18 to 90 years. Allocation to cohorts depended on clinical history reported by the participants. This entry is derived from a study of blood T cell repertoires in COVID-19. Across the whole study: The samples span acute and convalescent COVID-19 from the United States, Italy and Spain.

This table comes from immunoSEQ multiplex PCR, and its TCRdb copy is limited to in-frame clones, with some not included. Among about 290,000 clones listed, roughly 89% were seen once. The J gene is TRBJ2-1, the V gene TRBV2; 9 bases line up with TRBD2. This receptor was obtained from a woman in her thirties or forties who had recovered from COVID-19. The sample consisted of PBMCs or T cells enriched from blood (not recorded which). This CDR3 reads CASRNSGSFDEQFF. The CDR3 bases are TGTGCCAGCAGAAATAGCGGGAGTTTCGATGAGCAGTTCTTC.